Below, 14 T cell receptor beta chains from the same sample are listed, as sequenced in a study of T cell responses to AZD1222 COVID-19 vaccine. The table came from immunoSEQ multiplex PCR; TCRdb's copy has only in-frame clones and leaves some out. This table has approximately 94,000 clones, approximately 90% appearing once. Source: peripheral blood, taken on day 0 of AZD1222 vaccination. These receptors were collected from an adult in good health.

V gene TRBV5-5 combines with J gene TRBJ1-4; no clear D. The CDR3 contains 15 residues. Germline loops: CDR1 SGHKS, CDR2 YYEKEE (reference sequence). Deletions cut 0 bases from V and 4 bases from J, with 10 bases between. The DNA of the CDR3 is TGTGCCAGCAGCTTGGCGAGGTCGGTTAATGAAAAACTGTTTTTT. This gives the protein CASSLARSVNEKLFF.

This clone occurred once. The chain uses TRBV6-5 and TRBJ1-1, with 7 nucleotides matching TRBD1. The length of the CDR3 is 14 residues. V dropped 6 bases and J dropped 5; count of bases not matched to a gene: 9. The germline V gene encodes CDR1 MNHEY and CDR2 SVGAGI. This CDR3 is CASSGTGARTEAFF. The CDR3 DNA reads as TGTGCCAGCAGCGGAACAGGGGCGCGAACTGAAGCTTTCTTT.

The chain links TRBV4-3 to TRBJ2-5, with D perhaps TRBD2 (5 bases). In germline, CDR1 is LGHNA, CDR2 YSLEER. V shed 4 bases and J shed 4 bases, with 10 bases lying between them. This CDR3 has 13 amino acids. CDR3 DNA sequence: TGCGCCAGCAGCCCGGGGTTTGCAGAGACCCAGTACTTC. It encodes CASSPGFAETQYF.

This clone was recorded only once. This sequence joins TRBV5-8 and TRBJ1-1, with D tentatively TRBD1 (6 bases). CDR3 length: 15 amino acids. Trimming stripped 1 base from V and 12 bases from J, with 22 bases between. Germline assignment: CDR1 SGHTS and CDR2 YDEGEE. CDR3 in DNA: TGTGCCAGCAGCTTGTCTCCAGGGGACTCCTTCGGGTCTTTCTTT. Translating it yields CASSLSPGDSFGSFF.

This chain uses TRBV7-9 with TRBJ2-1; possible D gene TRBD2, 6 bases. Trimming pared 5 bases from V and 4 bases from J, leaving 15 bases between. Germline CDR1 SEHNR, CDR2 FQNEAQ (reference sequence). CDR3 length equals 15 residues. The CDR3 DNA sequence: TGTGCCAGCAGCGCGGGACTTGGGGATTACAATGAGCAGTTCTTC. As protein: CASSAGLGDYNEQFF. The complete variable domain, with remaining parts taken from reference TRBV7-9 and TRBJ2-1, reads DTGVSQNPRHKITKRGQNVTFRCDPISEHNRLYWYRQTLGQGPEFLTYFQNEAQLEKSRLLSDRFSAERPKGSFSTLEIQRTEQGDSAMYLCASSAGLGDYNEQFFGPGTRLTVL.

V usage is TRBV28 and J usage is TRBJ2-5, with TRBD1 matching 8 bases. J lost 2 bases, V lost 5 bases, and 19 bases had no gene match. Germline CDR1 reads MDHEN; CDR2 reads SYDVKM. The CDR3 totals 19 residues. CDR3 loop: CASSRWGETGGIFQETQYF. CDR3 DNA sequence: TGTGCCAGCAGTCGCTGGGGGGAAACAGGGGGAATCTTTCAAGAGACCCAGTACTTC.

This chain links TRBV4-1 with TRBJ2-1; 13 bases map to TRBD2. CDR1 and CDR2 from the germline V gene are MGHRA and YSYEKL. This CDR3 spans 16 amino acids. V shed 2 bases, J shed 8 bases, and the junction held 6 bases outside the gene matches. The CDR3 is CASSQPGTSGNYEQFF. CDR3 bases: TGCGCCAGCAGCCAACCCGGGACTAGCGGGAACTATGAGCAGTTCTTC.

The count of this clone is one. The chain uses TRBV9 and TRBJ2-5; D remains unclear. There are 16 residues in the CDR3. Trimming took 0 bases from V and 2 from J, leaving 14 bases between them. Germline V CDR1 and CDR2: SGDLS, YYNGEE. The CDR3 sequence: CASSVGYGGPQETQYF. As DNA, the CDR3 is TGTGCCAGCAGCGTAGGGTATGGCGGACCACAAGAGACCCAGTACTTC.

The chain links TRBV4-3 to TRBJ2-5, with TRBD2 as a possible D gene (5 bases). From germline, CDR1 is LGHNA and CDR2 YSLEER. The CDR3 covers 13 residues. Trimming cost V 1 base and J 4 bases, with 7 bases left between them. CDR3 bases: TGCGCCAGCAGCCAAGGCGGGTCAGAGACCCAGTACTTC. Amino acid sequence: CASSQGGSETQYF.

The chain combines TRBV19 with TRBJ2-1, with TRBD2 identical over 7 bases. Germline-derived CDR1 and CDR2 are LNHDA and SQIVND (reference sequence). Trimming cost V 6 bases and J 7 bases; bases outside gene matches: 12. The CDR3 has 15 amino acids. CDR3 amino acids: CASSHAAGARNEQFF. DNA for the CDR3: TGTGCCAGTAGCCACGCGGCGGGAGCGCGGAATGAGCAGTTCTTC.

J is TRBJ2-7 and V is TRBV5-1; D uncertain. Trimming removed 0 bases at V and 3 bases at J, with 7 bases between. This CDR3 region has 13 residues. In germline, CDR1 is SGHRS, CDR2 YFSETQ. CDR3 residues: CASSLDGNYEQYF. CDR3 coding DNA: TGCGCCAGCAGCTTGGACGGAAACTACGAGCAGTACTTC.

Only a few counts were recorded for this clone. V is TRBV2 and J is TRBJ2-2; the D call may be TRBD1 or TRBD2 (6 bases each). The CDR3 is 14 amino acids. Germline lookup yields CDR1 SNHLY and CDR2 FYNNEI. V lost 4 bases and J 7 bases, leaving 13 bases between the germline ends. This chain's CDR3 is CASSGTKGGGELFF. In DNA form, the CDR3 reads TGTGCCAGCAGTGGGACTAAGGGGGGCGGGGAGCTGTTTTTT.

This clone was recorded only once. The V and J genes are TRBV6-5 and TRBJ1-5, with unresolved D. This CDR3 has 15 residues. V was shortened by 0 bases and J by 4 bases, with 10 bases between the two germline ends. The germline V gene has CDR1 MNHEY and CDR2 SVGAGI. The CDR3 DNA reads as TGTGCCAGCAGTTACTCTCCAGGTCCAAATCAGCCCCAGCATTTT. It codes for CASSYSPGPNQPQHF.

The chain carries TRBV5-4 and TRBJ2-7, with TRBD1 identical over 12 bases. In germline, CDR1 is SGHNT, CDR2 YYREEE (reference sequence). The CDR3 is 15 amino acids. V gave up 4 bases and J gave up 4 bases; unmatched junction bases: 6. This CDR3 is CASSPGTGGLYEQYF. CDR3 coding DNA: TGTGCCAGCAGCCCGGGGACAGGGGGCTTGTACGAGCAGTACTTC. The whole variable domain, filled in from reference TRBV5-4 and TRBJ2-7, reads ETGVTQSPTHLIKTRGQQVTLRCSSQSGHNTVSWYQQALGQGPQFIFQYYREEENGRGNFPPRFSGLQFPNYSSELNVNALELDDSALYLCASSPGTGGLYEQYFGPGTRLTVT.